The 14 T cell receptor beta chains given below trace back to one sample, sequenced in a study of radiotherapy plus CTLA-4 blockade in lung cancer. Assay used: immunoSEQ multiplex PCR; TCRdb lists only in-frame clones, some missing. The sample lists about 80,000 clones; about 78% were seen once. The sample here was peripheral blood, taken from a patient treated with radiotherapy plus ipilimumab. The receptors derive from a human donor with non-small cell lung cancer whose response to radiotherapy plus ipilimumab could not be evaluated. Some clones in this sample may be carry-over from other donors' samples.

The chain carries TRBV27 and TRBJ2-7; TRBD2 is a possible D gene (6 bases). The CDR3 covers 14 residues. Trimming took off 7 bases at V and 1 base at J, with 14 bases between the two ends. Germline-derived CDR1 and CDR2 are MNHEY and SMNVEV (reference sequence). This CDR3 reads CASTSVGGSYEQYF. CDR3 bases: TGTGCCAGCACCTCGGTCGGGGGTTCCTACGAGCAGTACTTC.

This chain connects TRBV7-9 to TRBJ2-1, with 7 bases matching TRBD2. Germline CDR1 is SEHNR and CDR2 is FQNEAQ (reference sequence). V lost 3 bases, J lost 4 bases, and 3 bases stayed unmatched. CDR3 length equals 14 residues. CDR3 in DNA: TGTGCCAGCAGCTTCAGCGGGGATTACAATGAGCAGTTCTTC. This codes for CASSFSGDYNEQFF. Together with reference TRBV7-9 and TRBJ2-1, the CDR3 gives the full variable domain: DTGVSQNPRHKITKRGQNVTFRCDPISEHNRLYWYRQTLGQGPEFLTYFQNEAQLEKSRLLSDRFSAERPKGSFSTLEIQRTEQGDSAMYLCASSFSGDYNEQFFGPGTRLTVL.

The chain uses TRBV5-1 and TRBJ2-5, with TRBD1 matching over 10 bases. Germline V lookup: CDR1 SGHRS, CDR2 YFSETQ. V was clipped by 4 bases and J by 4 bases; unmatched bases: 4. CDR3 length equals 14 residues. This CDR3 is CASSGTGVIETQYF. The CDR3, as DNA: TGCGCCAGCAGCGGGACAGGGGTAATAGAGACCCAGTACTTC. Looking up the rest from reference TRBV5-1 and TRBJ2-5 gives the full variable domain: KAGVTQTPRYLIKTRGQQVTLSCSPISGHRSVSWYQQTPGQGLQFLFEYFSETQRNKGNFPGRFSGRQFSNSRSEMNVSTLELGDSALYLCASSGTGVIETQYFGPGTRLLVL.

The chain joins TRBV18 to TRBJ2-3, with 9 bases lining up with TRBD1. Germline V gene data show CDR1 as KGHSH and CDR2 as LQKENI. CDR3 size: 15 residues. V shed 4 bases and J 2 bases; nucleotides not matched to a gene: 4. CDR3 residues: CASSLDRGSTDTQYF. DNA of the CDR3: TGTGCCAGCTCACTGGACAGGGGATCCACAGATACGCAGTATTTT.

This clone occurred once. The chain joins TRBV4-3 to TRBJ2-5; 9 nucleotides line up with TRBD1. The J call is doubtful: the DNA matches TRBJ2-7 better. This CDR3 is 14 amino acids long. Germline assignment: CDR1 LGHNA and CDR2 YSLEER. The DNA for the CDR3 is TGCGCCAGCAGCCAGGAGACAGGGGGCTACGAGCAGTACTTC. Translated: CASSQETGGYEQYF.

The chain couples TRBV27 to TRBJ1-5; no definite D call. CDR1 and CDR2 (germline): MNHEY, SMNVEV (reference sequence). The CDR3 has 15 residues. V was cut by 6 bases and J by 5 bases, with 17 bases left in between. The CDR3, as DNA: TGTGCCAGCAGCCAAGAACTTACCCGGGATCAGCCCCAGCATTTT. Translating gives CASSQELTRDQPQHF.

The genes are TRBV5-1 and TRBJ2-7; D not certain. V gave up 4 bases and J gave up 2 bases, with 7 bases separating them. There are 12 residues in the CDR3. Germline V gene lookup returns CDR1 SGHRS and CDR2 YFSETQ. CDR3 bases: TGCGCCAGCAGCGAACGCGCCTACGAGCAGTACTTC. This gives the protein CASSERAYEQYF.

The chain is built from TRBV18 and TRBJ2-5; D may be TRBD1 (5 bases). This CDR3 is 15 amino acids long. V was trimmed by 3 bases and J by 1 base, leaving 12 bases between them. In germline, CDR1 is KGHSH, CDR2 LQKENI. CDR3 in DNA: TGTGCCAGCTCACCCGGGTCAGGGCCCCAAGAGACCCAGTACTTC. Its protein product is CASSPGSGPQETQYF.

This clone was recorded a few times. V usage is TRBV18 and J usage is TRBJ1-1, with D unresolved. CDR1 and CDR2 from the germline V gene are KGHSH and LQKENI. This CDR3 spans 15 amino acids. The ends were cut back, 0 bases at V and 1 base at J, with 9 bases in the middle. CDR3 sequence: CASSPPRVENTEAFF. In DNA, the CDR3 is TGTGCCAGCTCACCACCCCGGGTCGAGAACACTGAAGCTTTCTTT.

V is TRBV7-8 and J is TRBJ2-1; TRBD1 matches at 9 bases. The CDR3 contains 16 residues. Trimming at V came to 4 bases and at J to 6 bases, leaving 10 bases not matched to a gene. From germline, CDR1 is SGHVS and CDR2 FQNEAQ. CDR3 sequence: CASSSDRGTPSNEQFF. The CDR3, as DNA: TGTGCCAGCAGCTCCGACAGGGGGACCCCTTCCAATGAGCAGTTCTTC.

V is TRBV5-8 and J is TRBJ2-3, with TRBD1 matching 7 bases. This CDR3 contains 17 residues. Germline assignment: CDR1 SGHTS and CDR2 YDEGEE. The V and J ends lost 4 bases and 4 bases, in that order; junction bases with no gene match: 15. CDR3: CASSPLLRGQGADTQYF. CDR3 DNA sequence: TGTGCCAGCAGCCCACTCCTCCGAGGGCAGGGGGCAGATACGCAGTATTTT. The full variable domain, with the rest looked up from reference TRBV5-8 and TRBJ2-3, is EAGVTQSPTHLIKTRGQQATLRCSPISGHTSVYWYQQALGLGLQFLLWYDEGEERNRGNFPPRFSGRQFPNYSSELNVNALELEDSALYLCASSPLLRGQGADTQYFGPGTRLTVL.

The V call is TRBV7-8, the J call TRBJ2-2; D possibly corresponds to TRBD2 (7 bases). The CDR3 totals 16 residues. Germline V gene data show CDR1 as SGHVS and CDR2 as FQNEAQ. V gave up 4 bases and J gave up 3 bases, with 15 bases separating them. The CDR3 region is CASSSQGGADTGELFF. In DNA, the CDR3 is TGTGCCAGCAGCTCGCAAGGGGGGGCGGACACCGGGGAGCTGTTTTTT.

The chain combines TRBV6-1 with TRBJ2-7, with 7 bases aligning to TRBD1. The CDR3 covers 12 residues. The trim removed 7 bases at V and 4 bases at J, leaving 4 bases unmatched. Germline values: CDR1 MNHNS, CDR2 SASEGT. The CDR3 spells CASIGQVYEQYF. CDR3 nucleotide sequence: TGTGCCAGCATCGGACAGGTATACGAGCAGTACTTC.

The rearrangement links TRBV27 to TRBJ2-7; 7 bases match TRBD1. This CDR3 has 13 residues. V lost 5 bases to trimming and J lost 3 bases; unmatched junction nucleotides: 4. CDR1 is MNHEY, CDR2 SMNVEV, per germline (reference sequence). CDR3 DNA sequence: TGTGCCAGCAGTCCCCGACAGGGCTACGAGCAGTACTTC. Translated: CASSPRQGYEQYF.